These 21 T cell receptor beta chains were sequenced from one sample in a study of radiotherapy plus CTLA-4 blockade in lung cancer. Produced via immunoSEQ multiplex PCR; TCRdb's table is partial and in-frame only. The sample holds 85,000 to 100,000 clones, 55% to 75% seen once. Specimen: peripheral blood, collected from a patient treated with radiotherapy plus ipilimumab. These TCRs come from a human donor with non-small cell lung cancer that progressed on radiotherapy plus ipilimumab.

This clone was picked up a small number of times. The chain has TRBV6-6 and TRBJ2-2, with D tentatively TRBD2 (5 bases). Germline V gene sequence: CDR1 MNHNY, CDR2 SVGAGI (reference sequence). The germline V and J ends were trimmed by 2 bases and 1 base, with 8 bases remaining between them. The CDR3 is made up of 15 amino acids. The DNA for the CDR3 is TGTGCCAGCAGTTACGATGGAGGGAACACCGGGGAGCTGTTTTTT. This encodes CASSYDGGNTGELFF.

The CDR3: CASSRLTSFSYTF. The DNA for the CDR3 is TGTGCCAGCAGCCGACTTACCAGTTTTAGCTACACCTTC. V and J are TRBV7-9 and TRBJ1-2; D not certain. Germline CDR1 reads SEHNR; CDR2 reads FQNEAQ (reference sequence). This CDR3 is built from 13 residues. V gave up 5 bases and J gave up 9 bases, with 16 bases separating them.

The rearrangement joins TRBV6-6 to TRBJ2-3, with TRBD2 identical over 12 bases. Germline V gene data show CDR1 as MNHNY and CDR2 as SVGAGI (reference sequence). The CDR3 runs 14 residues. The junction had 8 bases not matched to a gene; V was cut back by 11 bases and J by 5 bases. Here the CDR3 reads CASWTSGIGDTQYF. CDR3 nucleotides: TGTGCCTCCTGGACTAGCGGGATAGGAGATACGCAGTATTTT.

The chain employs TRBV28 and TRBJ1-6; D possibly corresponds to TRBD1 (6 bases). Germline V gene sequence: CDR1 MDHEN, CDR2 SYDVKM. The CDR3 covers 14 residues. V was clipped by 3 bases and J by 9 bases, with 12 bases between them. CDR3 residues: CASSFGGQGSPLHF. The CDR3 DNA sequence: TGTGCCAGCAGTTTCGGGGGCCAGGGTTCACCCCTCCACTTT.

This clone was seen more than once but under ten times. The chain links TRBV6-5 to TRBJ2-7, with TRBD1 matching over 8 bases. From germline, CDR1 is MNHEY and CDR2 SVGAGI. After removal of 5 bases from V and 5 bases from J, the junction contained 2 bases not matched to a gene. The CDR3 sequence is 12 residues long. The CDR3 loop reads CASSGQGNEQYF. DNA for the CDR3: TGTGCCAGCAGTGGACAGGGAAACGAGCAGTACTTC.

This rearrangement joins TRBV28 to TRBJ2-7, with 7 bases aligning to TRBD1. The CDR3 extends over 15 amino acids. Looked up from germline, CDR1 is MDHEN and CDR2 is SYDVKM. V was clipped by 6 bases and J by 3 bases; unmatched bases: 11. The CDR3 protein is CASSPLGGPGYEQYF. The CDR3 coding sequence is TGTGCCAGCAGCCCTCTAGGGGGCCCGGGCTACGAGCAGTACTTC.

This clone was picked up a small number of times. The genes are TRBV5-8 and TRBJ2-1, with D possibly matching TRBD2 (5 bases). Germline V CDR1 and CDR2: SGHTS, YDEGEE. The CDR3 is 14 residues long. The V end lost 4 bases, the J end lost 2 bases, and 10 bases lay between the germline ends. CDR3 DNA sequence: TGTGCCAGCAGCCACCCCGGGGCCTACAATGAGCAGTTCTTC. This translates into CASSHPGAYNEQFF.

V gene TRBV29-1 combines with J gene TRBJ1-1; D might be TRBD1 (6 bases). The CDR3 covers 15 residues. Germline assignment: CDR1 SQVTM and CDR2 ANQGSEA. The V and J ends lost 6 bases and 2 bases respectively, with 19 bases between them. The CDR3 coding sequence is TGCAGCGTCGCGGACAGTCTCTTAAGAAACACTGAAGCTTTCTTT. It encodes CSVADSLLRNTEAFF.

The genes are TRBV7-9 and TRBJ2-1; 8 bases agree with TRBD2. The ends lost 5 bases at V and 0 bases at J; junction bases unmatched: 6. This CDR3 is built from 16 residues. CDR1 SEHNR and CDR2 FQNEAQ come from the germline V gene (reference sequence). The chain's CDR3 is CASSKAGASSYNEQFF. In nucleotides, the CDR3 is TGTGCCAGCAGCAAAGCGGGGGCTAGCTCCTACAATGAGCAGTTCTTC. The whole variable domain, remainder taken from reference TRBV7-9 and TRBJ2-1, is DTGVSQNPRHKITKRGQNVTFRCDPISEHNRLYWYRQTLGQGPEFLTYFQNEAQLEKSRLLSDRFSAERPKGSFSTLEIQRTEQGDSAMYLCASSKAGASSYNEQFFGPGTRLTVL.

V and J are TRBV30 and TRBJ2-3; D unclear. Trimming removed 5 bases at V and 0 bases at J, with 9 bases between. There are 13 residues in the CDR3. Germline-derived CDR1 and CDR2 are GTSNPN and SVGIG (reference sequence). For the CDR3, the DNA is TGTGCCTGGGGACCCCTTAGCACAGATACGCAGTATTTT. Its translation is CAWGPLSTDTQYF.

J is TRBJ2-5 and V is TRBV25-1, with D possibly matching TRBD2 (7 bases). Germline CDR1 MGHDK, CDR2 SYGVNS. The CDR3 covers 15 residues. V lost 3 bases and J 5 bases, leaving 16 bases between the germline ends. The chain's CDR3 is CASSEDGGRGETQYF. The CDR3 region has the DNA TGTGCCAGCAGTGAGGACGGGGGGCGGGGCGAGACCCAGTACTTC.

The chain recombines TRBV4-1 with TRBJ2-7; 10 nucleotides align to TRBD1. The germline gives CDR1 MGHRA, CDR2 YSYEKL. The CDR3 is 15 residues long. V was clipped by 0 bases and J by 6 bases; unmatched bases: 5. Written as DNA, the CDR3 is TGCGCCAGCAGCCAAGATTGGACAGGGGGAGGCGAGCAGTACTTC. Residues: CASSQDWTGGGEQYF.

This chain links TRBV7-2 with TRBJ2-7; 8 nucleotides match TRBD2. V lost 5 bases, J lost 6 bases, and 9 bases stayed unmatched. CDR1 SGHTA and CDR2 FQGNSA come from the germline V gene. The CDR3 covers 14 residues. CDR3: CASSPGLVQGEQYF. The CDR3 DNA reads TGTGCCAGCAGCCCGGGACTAGTCCAGGGCGAGCAGTACTTC.

This clone was seen a handful of times. J is TRBJ1-4 and V is TRBV21-1; the D segment call TRBD1 is taken from the table without a DNA check. TRBV21-1 represents a pseudogene. The length of the CDR3 is 11 residues. In DNA, the CDR3 is TGTGCCAGCCCCAGGTGGGAAAAACTGTTTTTT. This gives the protein CASPRWEKLFF.

This clone was detected once. The chain is built from TRBV6-6 and TRBJ1-1; D is unresolved. Germline V lookup: CDR1 MNHNY, CDR2 SVGAGI (reference sequence). This CDR3 region has 15 residues. V dropped 5 bases and J dropped 2 bases, with 15 bases sitting between them. In DNA form, the CDR3 reads TGTGCCAGCAGTCCAACGCCCGGGGTAAACACTGAAGCTTTCTTT. It codes for CASSPTPGVNTEAFF.

The rearrangement links TRBV15 to TRBJ1-5, with D possibly being TRBD1 (6 bases). The CDR3 length is 17 residues. Trimming removed 1 base at V and 5 bases at J, with 18 bases between. Germline CDR1 and CDR2: LNHNV and YYDKDF (reference sequence). The CDR3 region is CATSRAVGGGNHQPQHF. Here the CDR3 DNA reads TGTGCCACCAGCAGAGCGGTAGGAGGGGGGAACCATCAGCCCCAGCATTTT.

The rearrangement links TRBV7-9 to TRBJ2-3; D is ambiguous. The CDR3 length is 13 residues. Per germline, CDR1 SEHNR and CDR2 FQNEAQ (reference sequence). Trimming took 1 base from V and 4 from J, leaving 6 bases between them. CDR3 residues: CASSLVLPDTQYF. CDR3 in DNA: TGTGCCAGCAGCTTAGTTCTCCCAGATACGCAGTATTTT.

This clone has a handful of counts. The V gene is TRBV19, the J gene TRBJ1-6, with D hard to call. The CDR3 spans 15 residues. V lost 1 base to trimming and J lost 7 bases, with 11 bases between them. Germline CDR1 LNHDA, CDR2 SQIVND (reference sequence). CDR3: CASSIAKGGNSPLHF. The CDR3 DNA reads as TGTGCCAGTAGTATAGCAAAGGGAGGGAATTCACCCCTCCACTTT.

This clone was seen repeatedly, ten times or more. CDR3 sequence (DNA): TGTGCCAGCACCATAGGACTAGCGGCACAAGAGACCCAGTACTTC. This sequence encodes CASTIGLAAQETQYF. The chain is built from TRBV14 and TRBJ2-5, with 10 bases matching TRBD2. The CDR3 length is 15 residues. V was clipped by 7 bases and J by 2 bases; unmatched bases: 7. CDR1 SGHDN and CDR2 FVKESK come from the germline V gene.

This clone was detected a few times. The rearrangement uses TRBV5-1 and TRBJ2-7, with TRBD1 as a possible D gene (6 bases). V was cut by 4 bases and J by 6 bases, with 20 bases left in between. This CDR3 is built from 15 residues. From germline, CDR1 is SGHRS and CDR2 YFSETQ. CDR3 region: CASSDAQGNGREQYF. DNA of the CDR3: TGCGCCAGCAGCGACGCACAGGGAAATGGTCGCGAGCAGTACTTC.

Concerning this clone itself: A far more abundant clone sits one base away, making this likely a read error. J is TRBJ2-7 and V is TRBV6-1; TRBD1 matches at 8 bases. The CDR3 is made up of 12 amino acids. CDR1 is MNHNS and CDR2 is SASEGT in the germline V gene. The CDR3 coding sequence is TGTGCCGGCAGTGGACAGGGAAACGAGCAGTACTTC. Amino acid sequence: CAGSGQGNEQYF.